This T cell receptor beta chain was captured in a study of blood T cell repertoires in COVID-19 (dated by TCRdb to between 2020 and 2021). In the study overall: Samples covering the acute and convalescent phases of COVID-19 were provided by collaborators in the United States, Italy and Spain. The material from the prospective study consisted of cDNA or gDNA derived from T cells, B-cell-depleted T cells, or PBMCs. Subjects who had been exposed to COVID-19, were actively infected with it, or had recovered from it provided the deeply sampled blood TCRbeta repertoires that made up the dataset. The repertoires were released in a freely available public database intended as a resource for research on the immune response to SARS-CoV-2. Samples were obtained from the ongoing ImmuneRACE study (first 160 participants) and from roughly 1,300 subjects provided by 6 global collaborators. Nearly every sample came with metadata listing a de-identified subject ID, COVID-19 status, age in years and sex. HLA class I and class II types, where available, came from metadata supplied by the sample provider rather than from assay-based typing. Study-level results and caveats: How much clinical and demographic metadata was included differed by source and by participant, and the metadata was provided uncurated.

The table lists this clone with a count of one. Its binding antigen is unknown. No clone much larger than this one lies a single base away; base qualities are absent. The junction carries 11 bases between V and J, which are trimmed by 5 bases and 6 bases respectively. Reading the germline V gene gives CDR1 MNHEY and CDR2 SVGEGT. The CDR3 numbers 12 residues from cysteine through phenylalanine. This entry keeps only the CDR3 DNA: 36 bases, framed from base 1. The immunoSEQ Assay, a bias-controlled multiplex PCR, was used to amplify TCRbeta CDR3 regions from genomic DNA. Turning to the authors' computational methods: Nucleated cell counts per sample were estimated from amplification of reference gene primers within the assay. To quantify the absolute abundance of each unique TCRbeta CDR3 rearrangement, sequence reads were collapsed and filtered. For each sample, productive Simpson clonality was calculated by taking the square root of Simpson's diversity index across productive rearrangements. The clones in this table, taken by TCRdb from immuneACCESS, are in-frame only. Not every clone is retained; where verified, under half of the shortfall comes from an unresolved V gene, and the cause of the rest is unknown. That table is the source of V, J and clone size, and D and trimming were worked out from the DNA. The sample yields tens of thousands of clones; around 80% were counted once. The leading ten clones occupy around 21% of the sample.

Each collaborating institution followed its own protocols to collect whole blood in K2EDTA tubes. For TCRbeta analysis, collaborators shipped samples in one of three forms: frozen whole blood, isolated PBMCs, or DNA extracted from either of those sample types. The sequenced material came from peripheral blood. Here the chain combines TRBV6-2 or TRBV6-3 and TRBJ2-7; TRBD1 is perhaps the D gene, given 6 matching bases. The receptor was derived from a woman over 75 with active or convalescent COVID-19. The nucleotide sequence is given as TGTGCCAGCAGTCGGACAGTTACCGAGCAGTACTTC. Its protein reads: CASSRTVTEQYF.